This T cell receptor beta chain appears in the sequencing data of a study of blood T cell repertoires in COVID-19. Study overall: Sites in the United States, Italy and Spain provided acute and convalescent COVID-19 samples. Nucleic acid was either cDNA or gDNA, and it came from T cells, B-cell-depleted T cells, or PBMCs.

CDR3 length: 13 amino acids. Germline CDR1 SQVTM, CDR2 ANQGSEA. Between the trimmed V and J ends, which lost 0 bases and 7 bases, there was a span of 12 bases. In the original analysis: The assay estimated nucleated cells by amplifying reference gene primers. This table comes from immunoSEQ multiplex PCR, and its TCRdb copy is limited to in-frame clones, with some not included. V and J calls and clone size are given by that table; D and trimming were obtained from the DNA. Found here are 210,000 or so clones, around 90% of them singletons; the top ten hold roughly 12%. The TCR was taken from a woman between 18 and 29 years old who had recovered from COVID-19. The sequencing input was peripheral blood. The rearrangement links TRBV29-1 to TRBJ1-2; D perhaps matches TRBD1 (6 bases). CDR3 protein: CSVEDRQGPGYTF. CDR3 coding DNA: TGCAGCGTTGAAGATCGGCAGGGGCCTGGCTACACCTTC. Based on the CDR3 plus reference TRBV29-1 and TRBJ1-2, the full variable domain is SAVISQKPSRDICQRGTSLTIQCQVDSQVTMMFWYRQQPGQSLTLIATANQGSEATYESGFVIDKFPISRPNLTFSTLTVSNMSPEDSSIYLCSVEDRQGPGYTFGSGTRLTVV.